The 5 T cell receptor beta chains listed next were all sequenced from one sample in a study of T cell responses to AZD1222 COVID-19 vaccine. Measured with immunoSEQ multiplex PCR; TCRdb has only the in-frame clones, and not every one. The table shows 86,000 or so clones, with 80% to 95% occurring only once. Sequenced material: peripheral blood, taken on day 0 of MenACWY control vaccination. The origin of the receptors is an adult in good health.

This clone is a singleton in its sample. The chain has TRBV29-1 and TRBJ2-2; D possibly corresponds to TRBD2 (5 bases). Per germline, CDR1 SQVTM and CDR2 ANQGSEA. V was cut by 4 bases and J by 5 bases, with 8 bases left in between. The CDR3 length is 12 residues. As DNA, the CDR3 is TGCAGCGTTGTGCGACTAACCGGGGAGCTGTTTTTT. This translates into CSVVRLTGELFF.

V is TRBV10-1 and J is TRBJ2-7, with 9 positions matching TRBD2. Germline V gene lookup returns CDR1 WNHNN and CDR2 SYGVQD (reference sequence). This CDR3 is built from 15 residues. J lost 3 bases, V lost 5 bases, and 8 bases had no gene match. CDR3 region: CASSPVTSGGYEQYF. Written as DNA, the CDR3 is TGCGCCAGCAGTCCGGTGACTAGCGGCGGCTACGAGCAGTACTTC.

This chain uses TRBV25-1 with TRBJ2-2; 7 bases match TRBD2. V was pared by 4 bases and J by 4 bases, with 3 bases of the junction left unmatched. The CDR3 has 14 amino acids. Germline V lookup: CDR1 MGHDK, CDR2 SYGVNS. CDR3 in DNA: TGTGCCAGCAGTGTACTAGCGCCCACCGGGGAGCTGTTTTTT. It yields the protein CASSVLAPTGELFF.

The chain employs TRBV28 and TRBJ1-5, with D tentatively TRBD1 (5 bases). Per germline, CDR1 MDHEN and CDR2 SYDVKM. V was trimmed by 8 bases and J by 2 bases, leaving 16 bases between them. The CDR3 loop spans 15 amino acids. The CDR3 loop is CASSGGSGGNQPQHF. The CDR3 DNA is TGTGCCAGCTCTGGGGGATCGGGGGGCAATCAGCCCCAGCATTTT.

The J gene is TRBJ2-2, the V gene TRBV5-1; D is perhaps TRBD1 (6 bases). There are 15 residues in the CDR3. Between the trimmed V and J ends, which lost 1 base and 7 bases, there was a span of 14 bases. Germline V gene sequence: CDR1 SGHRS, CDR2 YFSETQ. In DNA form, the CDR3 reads TGCGCCAGCAGCTTGAGCCAGGGGCTCGTCGGGGAGCTGTTTTTT. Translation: CASSLSQGLVGELFF.